This is a list of T cell receptor beta chains from one sample in a study of cytomegalovirus exposure and HLA in healthy donors. Clones were sequenced by immunoSEQ multiplex PCR, and TCRdb holds only the in-frame ones, with some missing. Of approximately 130,000 clones in the sample, about two thirds were seen once. Sequenced input: PBMCs. These receptors all stem from a man aged 50 or older in good health and CMV-seropositive. Both conserved end residues are part of each CDR3. Each record gives: D gene, J gene, V gene, clone size, CDR3 DNA, CDR3 protein. A D gene is named only where the DNA matches it firmly. Part of the rows lack a size; the others show once, few, many or a class for expanded clones.

d_call: TRBD1; j_call: TRBJ1-2; v_call: TRBV28; clone_size: NA; cdr3_nt: TGTGCCAGCAGTCTACCATCCAGGGGGCCCCATGGCTACACCTTC; cdr3_aa: CASSLPSRGPHGYTF
d_call: NA; j_call: TRBJ2-7; v_call: TRBV9; clone_size: few; cdr3_nt: TGTGCCAGCAGCGCCCGACTGGGGAGCTCCTACGAGCAGTACTTC; cdr3_aa: CASSARLGSSYEQYF
d_call: NA; j_call: TRBJ1-2; v_call: TRBV10-3; clone_size: NA; cdr3_nt: TGTGCCATCAAACAGTTTTTTGGCTACACCTTC; cdr3_aa: CAIKQFFGYTF
d_call: NA; j_call: TRBJ1-5; v_call: TRBV5-6; clone_size: NA; cdr3_nt: TGTGCCAGCAGCCTCGGGGGTGGGGGAGGTTCACAGCCCCAGCATTTT; cdr3_aa: CASSLGGGGGSQPQHF
d_call: NA; j_call: TRBJ2-2; v_call: TRBV2; clone_size: NA; cdr3_nt: TGTGCCAGCACCACACAGGGAAACACCGGGGAGCTGTTTTTT; cdr3_aa: CASTTQGNTGELFF
d_call: NA; j_call: TRBJ1-1; v_call: TRBV7-9; clone_size: NA; cdr3_nt: TGTGCCAGCAGCCCCCCACAGGGAGGGACGAAAACTGAAGCTTTCTTT; cdr3_aa: CASSPPQGGTKTEAFF
d_call: TRBD1; j_call: TRBJ1-4; v_call: TRBV6-6; clone_size: NA; cdr3_nt: TGTGCCAGCAGTCGACAGGGGGTTGAAGAACTGTTTTTT; cdr3_aa: CASSRQGVEELFF
d_call: TRBD1; j_call: TRBJ2-7; v_call: TRBV28; clone_size: NA; cdr3_nt: TGTGCCAGCAGCCACGAGACAGGGAGTAAGTCCTACGAGCAGTACTTC; cdr3_aa: CASSHETGSKSYEQYF
d_call: TRBD1; j_call: TRBJ1-2; v_call: TRBV5-4; clone_size: NA; cdr3_nt: TGTGCCAGCGGACAGGGAAATGACGGCTATGGCTACACCTTC; cdr3_aa: CASGQGNDGYGYTF
d_call: TRBD1; j_call: TRBJ2-1; v_call: TRBV7-9; clone_size: NA; cdr3_nt: TGTGCCAGCAGCATCGGGACAGGGAATTCTAATGAGCAGTTCTTC; cdr3_aa: CASSIGTGNSNEQFF
d_call: TRBD1; j_call: TRBJ2-7; v_call: TRBV5-1; clone_size: NA; cdr3_nt: TGCGCCAGCAGCCCGGGACAGGGGAAAGACTACGAGCAGTACTTC; cdr3_aa: CASSPGQGKDYEQYF
d_call: NA; j_call: TRBJ1-1; v_call: TRBV5-6; clone_size: NA; cdr3_nt: TGTGCCAGCAGCTTTGAGCCCGGGAGCCTACTAGAAGCTTTCTTT; cdr3_aa: CASSFEPGSLLEAFF
d_call: NA; j_call: TRBJ2-7; v_call: TRBV27; clone_size: once; cdr3_nt: TGTGCCAGCAGTTTATGGGACTCCGACGAGCAGTACTTC; cdr3_aa: CASSLWDSDEQYF
d_call: TRBD1; j_call: TRBJ2-3; v_call: TRBV7-2; clone_size: NA; cdr3_nt: TGTGCCAGCAGCACCGACAGGGGATTCCTCGCAGATACGCAGTATTTT; cdr3_aa: CASSTDRGFLADTQYF
d_call: NA; j_call: TRBJ1-1; v_call: TRBV25-1; clone_size: NA; cdr3_nt: TGTGCCAGCAGTGACTACCTGGGGCCGCCCTCGAATCCTGAAGCTTTCTTT; cdr3_aa: CASSDYLGPPSNPEAFF
d_call: NA; j_call: TRBJ2-7; v_call: TRBV7-2; clone_size: NA; cdr3_nt: TGTGCCAGCAGCTCGTCCTCGGGCGGGTTTGACGAGCAGTACTTC; cdr3_aa: CASSSSSGGFDEQYF
d_call: NA; j_call: TRBJ1-2; v_call: TRBV5-1; clone_size: NA; cdr3_nt: TGCGCCAGCAGCTTTGGGGGGGGCTATGGCTACACCTTC; cdr3_aa: CASSFGGGYGYTF
d_call: TRBD1; j_call: TRBJ2-6; v_call: TRBV5-5; clone_size: NA; cdr3_nt: TGTGCCAGCAGACCGGGACAGGGGACCGGGGCCAACGTCCTGACTTTC; cdr3_aa: CASRPGQGTGANVLTF
d_call: TRBD1; j_call: TRBJ1-4; v_call: TRBV29-1; clone_size: NA; cdr3_nt: TGCAGCGTCTCGGACAGGGGAAATGAAAAACTGTTTTTT; cdr3_aa: CSVSDRGNEKLFF
d_call: NA; j_call: TRBJ2-1; v_call: TRBV6-5; clone_size: NA; cdr3_nt: TGTGCCAGCAGTCCCCAAACCGGGAGAGAGCAGTTCTTC; cdr3_aa: CASSPQTGREQFF
d_call: TRBD1; j_call: TRBJ1-5; v_call: TRBV2; clone_size: few; cdr3_nt: TGTGCCAGCAGTGGCCAGGGGGCCAATCAGCCCCAGCATTTT; cdr3_aa: CASSGQGANQPQHF
d_call: TRBD2; j_call: TRBJ2-1; v_call: TRBV9; clone_size: NA; cdr3_nt: TGTGCCAGCAGCGTAGGACTAGCGGGAGAGCATGAGCAGTTCTTC; cdr3_aa: CASSVGLAGEHEQFF
d_call: TRBD1; j_call: TRBJ1-4; v_call: TRBV18; clone_size: few; cdr3_nt: TGTGCCAGCTCACCCGGGACAGATGAAAAACTGTTTTTT; cdr3_aa: CASSPGTDEKLFF
d_call: TRBD2; j_call: TRBJ2-7; v_call: TRBV5-6; clone_size: NA; cdr3_nt: TGTGCCAGCAGCTTAATTGCGGGAGCCAACTCCTACGAGCAGTACTTC; cdr3_aa: CASSLIAGANSYEQYF
d_call: NA; j_call: TRBJ2-5; v_call: TRBV4-2; clone_size: NA; cdr3_nt: TGTGCCAGCAGCTTTGGCCCTCATGAGACCCAGTACTTC; cdr3_aa: CASSFGPHETQYF
d_call: TRBD2; j_call: TRBJ2-3; v_call: TRBV27; clone_size: NA; cdr3_nt: TGTGCCAGCAGTTTACCCGGACTAGCGGGGGGGCTTAGCACAGATACGCAGTATTTT; cdr3_aa: CASSLPGLAGGLSTDTQYF
d_call: TRBD1; j_call: TRBJ1-4; v_call: TRBV5-6; clone_size: NA; cdr3_nt: TGTGCCAGCAGCTGGACAGGGGGGGACGAAAAACTGCTTTTT; cdr3_aa: CASSWTGGDEKLLF
d_call: TRBD2; j_call: TRBJ2-3; v_call: TRBV5-1; clone_size: NA; cdr3_nt: TGCGCCAGCAGTCGGGGAGAGACTAGCGGGGCTGATACGCAGTATTTT; cdr3_aa: CASSRGETSGADTQYF
d_call: TRBD1; j_call: TRBJ1-2; v_call: TRBV18; clone_size: NA; cdr3_nt: TGTGCCAGCTCACTATCCACAGGGGGCAACTATGGCTACACCTTC; cdr3_aa: CASSLSTGGNYGYTF
d_call: NA; j_call: TRBJ2-1; v_call: TRBV29-1; clone_size: once; cdr3_nt: TGCAGCGTTGTCCTTAGCGGAAGGTACAATGAGCAGTTCTTC; cdr3_aa: CSVVLSGRYNEQFF
d_call: NA; j_call: TRBJ1-1; v_call: TRBV6-6; clone_size: NA; cdr3_nt: TGTGCCAGCAGAGTAGGGGTGAACACTGAAGCTTTCTTT; cdr3_aa: CASRVGVNTEAFF
d_call: TRBD2; j_call: TRBJ2-7; v_call: TRBV6-6; clone_size: few; cdr3_nt: TGTGCCAGCAGTACCCTGCGGGAGGGCTACGAGCAGTACTTC; cdr3_aa: CASSTLREGYEQYF
d_call: NA; j_call: TRBJ2-2; v_call: TRBV6-1; clone_size: NA; cdr3_nt: TGTGCCAGCCCTAAGGGGCAAGCGAACACCGGGGAGCTGTTTTTT; cdr3_aa: CASPKGQANTGELFF
d_call: TRBD2; j_call: TRBJ2-2; v_call: TRBV9; clone_size: NA; cdr3_nt: TGTGCCAGCAGCGTAGGAGGTAGCGGGAGAAGGTACACCGGGGAGCTGTTTTTT; cdr3_aa: CASSVGGSGRRYTGELFF
d_call: NA; j_call: TRBJ2-5; v_call: TRBV15; clone_size: NA; cdr3_nt: TGTGCCACCAGCAAGGGTCTAGCGCCAGAAGACCAGTACTTC; cdr3_aa: CATSKGLAPEDQYF
d_call: TRBD1; j_call: TRBJ1-2; v_call: TRBV7-9; clone_size: few; cdr3_nt: TGTTCCAGCAACGACAGGGGACATGGCTACACCTTC; cdr3_aa: CSSNDRGHGYTF
d_call: TRBD1; j_call: TRBJ2-1; v_call: TRBV2; clone_size: NA; cdr3_nt: TGTGCCAGCAGTGGACAAGGGACAGGGAGGAATGAGCAGTTCTTC; cdr3_aa: CASSGQGTGRNEQFF
d_call: TRBD2; j_call: TRBJ2-7; v_call: TRBV10-3; clone_size: once; cdr3_nt: TGTGCCATCAGTGACGGACTAGCGGGAGCTTCACGCTACGAGCAGTACTTC; cdr3_aa: CAISDGLAGASRYEQYF
d_call: NA; j_call: TRBJ2-7; v_call: TRBV19; clone_size: NA; cdr3_nt: TGTGCCAGTAGTACCCGGGTCTCCAACTCCTACGAGCAGTACTTC; cdr3_aa: CASSTRVSNSYEQYF
d_call: TRBD1; j_call: TRBJ2-7; v_call: TRBV6-5; clone_size: NA; cdr3_nt: TGTGCCAGCACTACCGGGGACAGGGGGTCCGAGCAGTACTTC; cdr3_aa: CASTTGDRGSEQYF